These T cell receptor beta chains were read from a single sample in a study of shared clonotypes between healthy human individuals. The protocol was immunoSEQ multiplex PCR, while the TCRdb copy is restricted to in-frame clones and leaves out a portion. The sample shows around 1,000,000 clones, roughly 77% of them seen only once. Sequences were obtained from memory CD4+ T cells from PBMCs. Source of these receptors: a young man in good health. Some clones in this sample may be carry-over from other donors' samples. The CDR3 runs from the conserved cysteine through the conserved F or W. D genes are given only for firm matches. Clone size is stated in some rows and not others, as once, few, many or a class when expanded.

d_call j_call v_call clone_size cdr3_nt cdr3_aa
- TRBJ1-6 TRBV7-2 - TGTGCCAGCAGCTTAGGACCCGAAAATTCACCCCTCCACTTT CASSLGPENSPLHF
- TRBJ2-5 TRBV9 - TGTGCCAGCAGCGTGGGAGTTAAGGAGACCCAGTACTTC CASSVGVKETQYF
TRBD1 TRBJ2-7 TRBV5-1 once TGCGCCAGCAGCCTCGGACAGGGGACCAAATACTTC CASSLGQGTKYF
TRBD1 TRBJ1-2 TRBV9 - TGTGCCAGCAACCCAGGACAGGGAATCTATGGCTACACCTTC CASNPGQGIYGYTF
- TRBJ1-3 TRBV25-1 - TGTGCCAGCAGCGGGGGGGCGGGGAGCACCATATATTTT CASSGGAGSTIYF
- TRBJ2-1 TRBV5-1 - TGCGCCAGCAGCTTGGACCGGCCAGGGATCAATGAGCAGTTCTTC CASSLDRPGINEQFF
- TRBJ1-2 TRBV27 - TGTGCCAGCAGTTTCCGCCAGGGTGGGGATGGCTACACCTTC CASSFRQGGDGYTF
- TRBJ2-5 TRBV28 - TGTGCCAGCAGTACCCGCTATGGACGAAGAGAGACCCAGTACTTC CASSTRYGRRETQYF
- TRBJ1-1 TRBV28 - TGTGCCAGCAGTCCCTCGGGGAGTCGGCAGGCTTTCTTT CASSPSGSRQAFF
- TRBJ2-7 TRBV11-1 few TGTGCCAGCAGAAGCGACAGCTCCTACGAGCAGTACTTC CASRSDSSYEQYF
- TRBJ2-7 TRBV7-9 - TGTGCCAGCAGCCTACCGGGACAACCTCAGTACTTC CASSLPGQPQYF
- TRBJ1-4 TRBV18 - TGTGCCAGCTCGGGCTCTACAGATGAAAAACTGTTTTTT CASSGSTDEKLFF
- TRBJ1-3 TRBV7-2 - TGTGCCAGCAGCTCCTCCTTTCCCTCCCGCTCTGGAAACACCATATATTTT CASSSSFPSRSGNTIYF
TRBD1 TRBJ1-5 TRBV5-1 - TGCGCCAGCAGCCCGACAGGGGGTAGCAATCAGCCCCAGCATTTT CASSPTGGSNQPQHF
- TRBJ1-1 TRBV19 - TGTGCCAGTAGCCAGAACCCACCCGGGAAGGAAGCTTTCTTT CASSQNPPGKEAFF
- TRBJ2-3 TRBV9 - TGTGCCAGCAGCCTAGAGGGGTTCACAGATACGCAGTATTTT CASSLEGFTDTQYF
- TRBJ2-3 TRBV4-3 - TGCGCCAGCAGCCAAGAGGTGACTACGAAAACCACCAACACAGATACGCAGTATTTT CASSQEVTTKTTNTDTQYF
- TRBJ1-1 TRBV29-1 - TGCAGCGACCAGCAGAACACTGAAGCTTTCTTT CSDQQNTEAFF
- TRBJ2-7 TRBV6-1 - TGTGCCAACGAAACCAACCTAGCTTATCCCTACGAGCAGTACTTC CANETNLAYPYEQYF
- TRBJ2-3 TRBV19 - TGTGCCAGTATGAATGAGGGCACAGATACGCAGTATTTT CASMNEGTDTQYF
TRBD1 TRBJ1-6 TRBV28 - TGTGCCAGCAGTTCCCTCGGGACAGGGAGGTCACCCCTCCACTTT CASSSLGTGRSPLHF
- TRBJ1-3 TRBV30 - TGTGCCTGGAGTACGGGGGGCGCCTCTGGAAACACCATATATTTT CAWSTGGASGNTIYF
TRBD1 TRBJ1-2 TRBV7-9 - TGTGCCAGCGACGGGACAGAGAGAGGCTATGGCTACACCTTC CASDGTERGYGYTF
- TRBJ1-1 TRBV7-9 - TGTGCCAGCAGCTTATTAGGAGTTGAGAACACTGAAGCTTTCTTT CASSLLGVENTEAFF
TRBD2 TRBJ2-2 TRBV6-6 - TGTGCCAGCAGTTGGGGACTAGCGGGCGTCGGGGAGCTGTTTTTT CASSWGLAGVGELFF
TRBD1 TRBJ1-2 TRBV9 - TGTGCCAGCAGCCGGGGACAGCTCTATGGCTACACCTTC CASSRGQLYGYTF
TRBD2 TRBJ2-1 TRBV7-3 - TGTGCCAGCAGCTTAGGCGGGAGTCCCTACAATGAGCAGTTCTTC CASSLGGSPYNEQFF
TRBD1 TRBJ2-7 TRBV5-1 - TGCGCCAGCAGCTTGGGTCGGGACAGGGTTTCGGGTGGCTACGAGCAGTACTTC CASSLGRDRVSGGYEQYF
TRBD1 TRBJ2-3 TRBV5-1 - TGCGCCAGCAGCCAAGACAGGGTTGTGGCTTCGGATACGCAGTATTTT CASSQDRVVASDTQYF
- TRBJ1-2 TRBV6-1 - TGTGCCAGCAGTGAAGCCGGGGGTTTCTATGGCTACACCTTC CASSEAGGFYGYTF
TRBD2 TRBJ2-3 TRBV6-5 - TGTGCCAGCAGTACTAGCGGGAGGACAGATACGCAGTATTTT CASSTSGRTDTQYF
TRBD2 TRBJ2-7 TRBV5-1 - TGCGCCAGCAGCCGCCGACCTCAGCGGGATCTAACGTACGAGCAGTACTTC CASSRRPQRDLTYEQYF
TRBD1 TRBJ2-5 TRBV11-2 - TGTGCCAGCAGCTTATTTCAGGGGGTTGAGGCCCAGTACTTC CASSLFQGVEAQYF
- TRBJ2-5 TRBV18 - TGTGCCAGTCGCCTCAGGGCGGGAGAGACCCAGTACTTC CASRLRAGETQYF
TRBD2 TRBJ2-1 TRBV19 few TGTGCCAGTAGACCCGGAGATGGACTAGCTGGTTACAATGAGCAGTTCTTC CASRPGDGLAGYNEQFF
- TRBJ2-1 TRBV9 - TGTGCCAGCAGCGGCCGGGACCGCACCTACAATGAGCAGTTCTTC CASSGRDRTYNEQFF
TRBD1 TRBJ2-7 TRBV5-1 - TGCGCCAGCAGCGTCGTCCCGAGACAGGGGGCTTACGAGCAGTACTTC CASSVVPRQGAYEQYF
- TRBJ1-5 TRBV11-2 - TGCGCCAGCAGCTTAGCTCAAAATCAGCCCCAGCATTTT CASSLAQNQPQHF
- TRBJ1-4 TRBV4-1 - TGCGCCAGCAGCCTAACCCCCTCCCGGGATGAAAAACTGTTTTTT CASSLTPSRDEKLFF
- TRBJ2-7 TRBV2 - TGTGCCAGCAGCGGACAGGGAGGGTACGAGCAGTACTTC CASSGQGGYEQYF
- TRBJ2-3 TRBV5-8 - TGTGCCAGCGGCAGCGGCAGGGGAGGCACAGATACGCAGTATTTT CASGSGRGGTDTQYF
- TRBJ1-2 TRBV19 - TGTGCCAGTAGTATCCGGGGCTATGGCTACACCTTC CASSIRGYGYTF
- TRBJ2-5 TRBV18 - TGTGCCAGCTCACCCCAGCGGTCCTCACAAGAGACCCAGTACTTC CASSPQRSSQETQYF
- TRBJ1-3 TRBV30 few TGTGCCTGGAGTGGGACGGCTGGAAACACCATATATTTT CAWSGTAGNTIYF
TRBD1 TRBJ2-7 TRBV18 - TGTGCCAGCTCGCCTAGACAGGGGGCCTACGAGCAGTACTTC CASSPRQGAYEQYF
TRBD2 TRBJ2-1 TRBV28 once TGTGCCAGCAGTTTCGGGGCGGGAGGTATCAATGAGCAGTTCTTC CASSFGAGGINEQFF
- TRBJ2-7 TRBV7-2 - TGTGCCAGCAGCTACTATAGCGGTCCCTACGAGCAGTACTTC CASSYYSGPYEQYF
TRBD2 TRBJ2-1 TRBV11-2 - TGTGCCAGCAGCTTAGGGACAGGGACTAGCGGGAGACCCAGAGAGCAGTTCTTC CASSLGTGTSGRPREQFF
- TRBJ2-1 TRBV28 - TGTGCCAGCAGTGGGAGGACAGATCATCTGTTCTTC CASSGRTDHLFF
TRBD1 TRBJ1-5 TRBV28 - TGTGCCAGCAGTTTAGGAACAGGGGGCTCACATTTT CASSLGTGGSHF
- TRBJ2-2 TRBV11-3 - TGTGCCAGCAGCTTAACGGACTTCGGGAAAGGCGGGGAGCTGTTTTTT CASSLTDFGKGGELFF
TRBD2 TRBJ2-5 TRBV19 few TGTGCCAGTAGTTTGGGAGGGGCGGGAGGCCAAGAGACCCAGTACTTC CASSLGGAGGQETQYF
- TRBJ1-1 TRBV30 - TGTGCCTGGAACCGGATGATTACTGAAGCTTTCTTT CAWNRMITEAFF
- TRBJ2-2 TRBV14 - TGTGCCAGCAGCCATACGGGGTTCACCGGGGAGCTGTTTTTT CASSHTGFTGELFF
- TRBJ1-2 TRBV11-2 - TGTGCCAGCAGCTTGGGATTACAGGGAAGCTATGGCTACACCTTC CASSLGLQGSYGYTF
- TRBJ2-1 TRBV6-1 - TGTGCCAGCAGTGTCCACTCCGACAATGAGCAGTTCTTC CASSVHSDNEQFF
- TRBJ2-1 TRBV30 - TGTGCCTGGAGTGTACAGGAGGGACACAATGAGCAGTTCTTC CAWSVQEGHNEQFF
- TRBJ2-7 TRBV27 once TGTGCCAGCAGCCGTGATGGGAGAGGGTACTACGAGCAGTACTTC CASSRDGRGYYEQYF
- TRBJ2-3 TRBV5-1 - TGCGCCAGCAGCTTGGACCCGTTGGTAGATACGCAGTATTTT CASSLDPLVDTQYF